This entry lists 32 T cell receptor beta chains sequenced from one sample in a study of Ad26.COV2.S vaccination and SARS-CoV-2 variants. The treatment here: about 20 received Ad26.COV2.S at low or high dose, single or two shots; roughly five received placebo; per-sample allocation not given. Collection of samples fell on day 63 after the first vaccine or placebo injection. Here immunoSEQ multiplex PCR was the method, and the copy in TCRdb shows in-frame clones only, minus some. Of 300,000 to 350,000 clones listed, about 90% are singletons. The sequencing here drew on peripheral blood, taken in a trial of Ad26.COV2.S vaccine versus placebo. All receptors come from a person between 18 and 65 years old who received the Ad26.COV2.S COVID-19 vaccine or a placebo.

The rearrangement uses TRBV9 and TRBJ1-2; the match to TRBD1 covers 7 bases. The J segment lost 4 bases and the V segment lost 4 bases, leaving 16 bases of the junction unmatched. Germline-derived CDR1 and CDR2 are SGDLS and YYNGEE. This CDR3 has 17 residues. CDR3 sequence (DNA): TGTGCCAGCAGCCCAGGGGACAGATCGTTAATTTTCTATGGCTACACCTTC. Its protein product is CASSPGDRSLIFYGYTF.

This chain joins TRBV7-2 and TRBJ1-1, with 8 bases fitting TRBD1. Germline V CDR1 and CDR2: SGHTA, FQGNSA. The J segment lost 5 bases and the V segment lost 3 bases, leaving 5 bases of the junction unmatched. This CDR3 region has 14 residues. CDR3 DNA sequence: TGTGCCAGCAGCTTTACAGGGGGTCGGACTGAAGCTTTCTTT. This codes for CASSFTGGRTEAFF.

The chain recombines TRBV7-9 with TRBJ2-4; possible D gene TRBD2, 5 bases. V was shortened by 2 bases and J by 1 base, with 12 bases between the two germline ends. This CDR3 contains 16 residues. Germline CDR1 SEHNR, CDR2 FQNEAQ (reference sequence). CDR3 residues: CASSLFREMAKNIQYF. The CDR3 nucleotides read TGTGCCAGCAGCTTATTCCGGGAAATGGCCAAAAACATTCAGTACTTC.

The sample holds one count of this clone. V gene TRBV10-3 combines with J gene TRBJ1-1; TRBD1 aligns across 8 bases. Germline loops: CDR1 ENHRY, CDR2 SYGVKD. Losses at the gene ends were 3 bases for V and 3 bases for J; bases not matched to a gene: 6. The CDR3 spans 15 residues. The CDR3 coding sequence is TGTGCCATCAGTGACCCGGGACAGGAGGACACTGAAGCTTTCTTT. It codes for CAISDPGQEDTEAFF.

This rearrangement joins TRBV24-1 to TRBJ2-2, with unresolved D. The V end lost 2 bases, the J end lost 4 bases, and 10 bases lay between the germline ends. Germline-derived CDR1 and CDR2 are KGHDR and SFDVKD. The CDR3 consists of 15 residues. The DNA for the CDR3 is TGTGCCACCAGTGATTCCCGGAAGAGCACCGGGGAGCTGTTTTTT. Its translation is CATSDSRKSTGELFF.

The chain carries TRBV7-2 and TRBJ1-5; TRBD1 is a possible D gene (6 bases). Trimming removed 3 bases at V and 0 bases at J, with 12 bases between. Germline values: CDR1 SGHTA, CDR2 FQGNSA. The CDR3 runs 16 residues. The CDR3 DNA follows: TGTGCCAGCAGCTTTGGGACAAGACATAGCAATCAGCCCCAGCATTTT. Its translation: CASSFGTRHSNQPQHF.

The CDR3 DNA is TGTGCCAGCAGCTACGAGGACAGAGAGACCCAGTACTTC. Translation gives CASSYEDRETQYF. This sequence joins TRBV11-2 and TRBJ2-5, with TRBD1 as a possible D gene (6 bases). Germline V gene lookup returns CDR1 SGHAT and CDR2 FQNNGV. With 4 bases removed from V and 4 bases from J, the gap between germline ends came to 10 bases. The CDR3 has 13 amino acids.

The rearrangement joins TRBV7-2 to TRBJ1-5, with D hard to call. Germline CDR1 is SGHTA and CDR2 is FQGNSA. CDR3 size: 15 residues. V lost 3 bases and J lost 1, with 10 bases in between. The CDR3 is CASSFRALSNQPQHF. CDR3 nucleotide sequence: TGTGCCAGCAGCTTTAGGGCCCTGAGCAATCAGCCCCAGCATTTT.

This chain joins TRBV29-1 and TRBJ2-1; tentative D call: TRBD1 (6 bases). Germline V gene data show CDR1 as SQVTM and CDR2 as ANQGSEA. The CDR3 runs to 14 residues. V dropped 0 bases and J dropped 8 bases, with 14 bases sitting between them. The DNA for the CDR3 is TGCAGCGTTGAAGATCGGGACACTAGGTATGAGCAGTTCTTC. Protein sequence: CSVEDRDTRYEQFF.

This clone was detected once. The V gene is TRBV9, the J gene TRBJ1-1; 7 bases fit TRBD1. The junction had 16 bases not matched to a gene; V was cut back by 4 bases and J by 1 base. CDR3 length: 18 residues. In germline, CDR1 is SGDLS, CDR2 YYNGEE. CDR3 in amino acids: CASSPPGQLGRRNTEAFF. CDR3 DNA sequence: TGTGCCAGCAGCCCCCCGGGACAGCTGGGGAGGAGGAACACTGAAGCTTTCTTT.

J is TRBJ1-2 and V is TRBV3-1 (or the pseudogene TRBV3-2), with 7 bases aligning to TRBD1. CDR1 and CDR2 (germline): LGHDT, YNNKEL (reference sequence). J lost 8 bases, V lost 0 bases, and 9 bases had no gene match. The CDR3 consists of 15 residues. The CDR3 is CASSQEVIRGGGYTF. CDR3 DNA sequence: TGTGCCAGCAGCCAAGAAGTCATCCGAGGGGGCGGCTACACCTTC.

Only one count was recorded for this clone. V gene TRBV11-2 combines with J gene TRBJ1-2; 8 bases align to TRBD1. Germline V gene data show CDR1 as SGHAT and CDR2 as FQNNGV. Trimming took 0 bases from V and 0 from J; bases not matched to a gene: 12. This CDR3 comprises 19 residues. CDR3 residues: CASSLDPGGLPYPNYGYTF. Here the CDR3 DNA reads TGTGCCAGCAGCTTAGACCCAGGGGGCCTACCATATCCTAACTATGGCTACACCTTC.

V gene TRBV5-1 combines with J gene TRBJ2-6, with a possible D match to TRBD1 (6 bases). Looked up from germline, CDR1 is SGHRS and CDR2 is YFSETQ. The length of the CDR3 is 15 residues. Trimming stripped 5 bases from V and 4 bases from J, with 13 bases between. CDR3 nucleotides: TGCGCCAGCAGTTTGAGGGGGTACGGGGCCAACGTCCTGACTTTC. This codes for CASSLRGYGANVLTF.

The chain recombines TRBV28 with TRBJ2-5, with a weak D call TRBD1 (6 bases). The CDR3 contains 15 residues. In germline, CDR1 is MDHEN, CDR2 SYDVKM. V dropped 6 bases and J dropped 8 bases, with 22 bases sitting between them. CDR3 residues: CASSTPSGHLDTQYF. The CDR3 nucleotides are TGTGCCAGCAGCACCCCTTCGGGACACCTAGATACCCAGTACTTC.

The rearrangement links TRBV9 to TRBJ2-2; no reliable D call. In germline, CDR1 is SGDLS, CDR2 YYNGEE. Trimming shortened V by 3 bases and J by 1 base, and 16 bases separated the two germline ends. CDR3 length: 17 amino acids. In DNA, the CDR3 is TGTGCCAGCAGCGCCAATCTTGCGCGGTTGAACACCGGGGAGCTGTTTTTT. Translating it yields CASSANLARLNTGELFF.

This clone was observed a few times. The V and J genes are TRBV28 and TRBJ2-2; D remains ambiguous. CDR3 length equals 15 residues. Trimming removed 1 base from V and 3 bases from J, with 9 bases in between. The V gene's germline CDR1 is MDHEN and CDR2 SYDVKM. The CDR3 is CASSLYGQDTGELFF. DNA for the CDR3: TGTGCCAGCAGTTTATATGGCCAGGACACCGGGGAGCTGTTTTTT.

This clone was seen just once. V and J are TRBV3-1 (or the pseudogene TRBV3-2) and TRBJ1-1; no clear D. This CDR3 comprises 13 residues. V lost 11 bases, J lost 8 bases, and 21 bases lay in between. The germline V gene has CDR1 LGHDT and CDR2 YNNKEL (reference sequence). The CDR3 DNA sequence: TGTGCCTCCAAGCCATACAGTGGCGAGGAAGCTTTCTTT. It specifies CASKPYSGEEAFF.

This sequence joins TRBV10-2 and TRBJ2-7; 7 positions match TRBD2. Germline V gene lookup returns CDR1 WSHSY and CDR2 SAAADI. Trimming took 5 bases from V and 6 from J; bases not matched to a gene: 10. CDR3 length: 14 amino acids. The CDR3 loop reads CASSKDRLASEQYV. For the CDR3, the DNA is TGCGCCAGCAGTAAAGACCGACTAGCTTCCGAGCAGTACGTC.

J is TRBJ2-1 and V is TRBV7-9; 12 nucleotides agree with TRBD2. Germline CDR1 SEHNR, CDR2 FQNEAQ (reference sequence). V lost 2 bases and J lost 4; bases outside the gene matches: 6. The CDR3 sequence is 17 residues long. CDR3 loop: CASSLSTSGGKYNEQFF. The CDR3 DNA reads TGTGCCAGCAGCTTATCCACTAGCGGGGGGAAATACAATGAGCAGTTCTTC.

V is TRBV9 and J is TRBJ2-2; D may be TRBD1 (5 bases). This CDR3 region has 15 residues. The ends were cut back, 0 bases at V and 4 bases at J, with 10 bases in the middle. Germline V gene sequence: CDR1 SGDLS, CDR2 YYNGEE. The CDR3 DNA sequence: TGTGCCAGCAGCGTAGAGGGGATCCTCACCGGGGAGCTGTTTTTT. This sequence encodes CASSVEGILTGELFF.

This clone was seen just once. The gene calls are TRBV18 and TRBJ1-5; possible D gene TRBD1, 5 bases. Trimming removed 0 bases at V and 6 bases at J, with 15 bases between. Germline values: CDR1 KGHSH, CDR2 LQKENI. CDR3 length equals 16 residues. CDR3 nucleotides: TGTGCCAGCTCACCACCGGAGAGCCCGGGGGGTCAGCCCCAGCATTTT. Translation gives CASSPPESPGGQPQHF.

The V call is TRBV4-3, the J call TRBJ1-1; D uncertain. Germline-derived CDR1 and CDR2 are LGHNA and YSLEER. V lost 1 base, J lost 4 bases, and 19 bases lay in between. The CDR3 has 17 amino acids. This chain's CDR3 is CASSQVYYNRVGTEAFF. For the CDR3, the DNA is TGCGCCAGCAGCCAAGTCTACTACAATAGGGTGGGCACTGAAGCTTTCTTT.

The genes are TRBV5-6 and TRBJ2-2, with D possibly called TRBD1 or TRBD2 (5 bases each). The germline V gene encodes CDR1 SGHDT and CDR2 YYEEEE. The CDR3 length is 13 residues. The germline V and J ends were trimmed by 4 bases and 6 bases, with 10 bases remaining between them. This CDR3 is CASSLGEPGELFF. The CDR3 DNA reads as TGTGCCAGCAGCCTGGGGGAACCCGGGGAGCTGTTTTTT.

The CDR3 region is CASTPGGRGNIQYF. DNA of the CDR3: TGTGCCAGCACCCCCGGTGGGAGGGGAAACATTCAGTACTTC. The V call is TRBV6-2 or TRBV6-3, the J call TRBJ2-4, with 7 bases that match TRBD2. This CDR3 contains 14 residues. Germline CDR1 MNHEY, CDR2 SVGEGT. Trimming at V came to 7 bases and at J to 6 bases, leaving 9 bases not matched to a gene.

The gene calls are TRBV6-2 or TRBV6-3 and TRBJ1-5; the D is unclear. The CDR3 runs to 12 residues. The V and J ends lost 2 bases and 7 bases respectively, with 6 bases between them. In germline, CDR1 is MNHEY, CDR2 SVGEGT. The CDR3 nucleotides are TGTGCCAGCAGTTACCCTCCGCAGCCCCAGCATTTT. Its translation: CASSYPPQPQHF.

The chain uses TRBV5-4 and TRBJ2-7; no reliable D call. Between the trimmed V and J ends, which lost 5 bases and 3 bases, there was a span of 12 bases. CDR1 and CDR2 (germline): SGHNT, YYREEE (reference sequence). This CDR3 contains 13 residues. CDR3: CASRNLTDYEQYF. In DNA, the CDR3 is TGTGCCAGCAGAAATTTAACGGACTACGAGCAGTACTTC.

The chain carries TRBV30 and TRBJ1-1; D gene uncertain. Germline CDR1 and CDR2: GTSNPN and SVGIG (reference sequence). The CDR3 is made up of 13 amino acids. V was pared by 0 bases and J by 6 bases, with 11 bases between. The CDR3 DNA reads TGTGCCTGGAGTGTCCTTACAGCAGCTGAAGCTTTCTTT. This sequence encodes CAWSVLTAAEAFF.

This clone has only one observation. The chain couples TRBV11-3 to TRBJ2-7, with 10 bases that match TRBD2. V trimming: 0 bases; J trimming: 3 bases; junction bases outside the gene matches: 5. In germline, CDR1 is SGHNT, CDR2 YENEEA. This CDR3 region has 16 residues. Here the CDR3 reads CASSLDGGLAIYEQYV. The CDR3 coding sequence is TGTGCCAGCAGCTTAGATGGGGGACTAGCGATCTACGAGCAGTACGTC.

This chain links TRBV6-2 or TRBV6-3 with TRBJ1-1; 8 bases are a match to TRBD1. Losses at the gene ends were 2 bases for V and 5 bases for J; bases not matched to a gene: 7. There are 15 residues in the CDR3. Per germline, CDR1 MNHEY and CDR2 SVGEGT. The CDR3 is CASSYRGTGGTEAFF. CDR3 coding DNA: TGTGCCAGCAGTTACCGAGGAACAGGGGGAACTGAAGCTTTCTTT.

This clone was seen only once. J is TRBJ2-7 and V is TRBV19; unclear D gene. V was trimmed by 2 bases and J by 0 bases, leaving 8 bases between them. This CDR3 is built from 14 residues. Germline lookup yields CDR1 LNHDA and CDR2 SQIVND (reference sequence). For the CDR3, the DNA is TGTGCCAGTAGTATATCCCAGACCTCCTACGAGCAGTACTTC. Protein product: CASSISQTSYEQYF.

V and J are TRBV18 and TRBJ2-2, with D unclear. V was trimmed by 6 bases and J by 6 bases, leaving 5 bases between them. CDR1 KGHSH and CDR2 LQKENI come from the germline V gene. There are 11 residues in the CDR3. CDR3 residues: CASSSAGELFF. CDR3 sequence (DNA): TGTGCCAGCTCGTCGGCCGGGGAGCTGTTTTTT. The whole variable domain, remainder taken from reference TRBV18 and TRBJ2-2, is NAGVMQNPRHLVRRRGQEARLRCSPMKGHSHVYWYRQLPEEGLKFMVYLQKENIIDESGMPKERFSAEFPKEGPSILRIQQVVRGDSAAYFCASSSAGELFFGEGSRLTVL.

This sequence joins TRBV24-1 and TRBJ2-3, with 7 bases lining up with TRBD2. Germline trimming cut 3 bases from V and 3 bases from J; bases unmatched to any gene: 17. This CDR3 has 19 residues. CDR1 is KGHDR and CDR2 is SFDVKD in the germline V gene. The CDR3 sequence is CATSDPTRGSGGDTDTQYF. As DNA, the CDR3 is TGTGCCACCAGTGATCCTACCCGGGGTTCGGGGGGTGATACAGATACGCAGTATTTT.